Presented here are 4 T cell receptor beta chains from one specimen sequenced in a study of blood T cell repertoires in COVID-19 (dated by TCRdb to 2018 to 2021). Library prep was done by the immunoSEQ multiplex PCR assay. This immuneACCESS table, as held by TCRdb, lists in-frame sequences with V and J called but not all clones. Of the missing ones, under half trace to an unresolved V gene in checked studies; the others have no known cause. The sample has a few hundred thousand clones on record, about 85% of them singletons. The ten largest clonotypes hold approximately 5% of the sample. The sample comprised PBMCs or T cells enriched from blood (not recorded which). These receptor sequences come from a woman in her twenties or thirties who had recovered from COVID-19.

Only a few counts were recorded for this clone. J is TRBJ1-3 and V is TRBV30; 9 nucleotides line up with TRBD1. From germline, CDR1 is GTSNPN and CDR2 SVGIG (reference sequence). The CDR3 runs to 15 residues. J was trimmed by 8 bases and V by 5 bases; bases with no gene match: 13. CDR3 loop: CAWDSGQGYLDTIYF. CDR3 sequence (DNA): TGTGCCTGGGATTCGGGACAGGGATATTTAGACACCATATATTTT.

The V gene is TRBV7-2, the J gene TRBJ1-6; D call uncertain. In germline, CDR1 is SGHTA, CDR2 FQGNSA. The CDR3 spans 13 residues. V lost 0 bases and J lost 8, with 5 bases in between. CDR3 sequence: CASSLAQDSPLHF. CDR3 in DNA: TGTGCCAGCAGCTTAGCGCAGGATTCACCCCTCCACTTT.

The CDR3 DNA reads as TGTGCCAGCAGCGAGCCGGGACAGGGGGCCTATGGCTACACCTTC. It is translated as CASSEPGQGAYGYTF. The V and J genes are TRBV13 and TRBJ1-2; TRBD1 agrees at 12 bases. Losses at the gene ends were 5 bases for V and 4 bases for J; bases not matched to a gene: 5. Germline loops: CDR1 PRHDT, CDR2 FYEKMQ (reference sequence). The CDR3 length is 15 residues.

This clone was found a few times. This chain joins TRBV18 and TRBJ1-5; D ambiguous. Trimming cost V 3 bases and J 4 bases, with 7 bases left between them. The CDR3 sequence is 13 residues long. CDR1 and CDR2 (germline): KGHSH, LQKENI. This CDR3 reads CASSPNKNQPQHF. The DNA of the CDR3 is TGTGCCAGCTCACCGAACAAGAATCAGCCCCAGCATTTT.